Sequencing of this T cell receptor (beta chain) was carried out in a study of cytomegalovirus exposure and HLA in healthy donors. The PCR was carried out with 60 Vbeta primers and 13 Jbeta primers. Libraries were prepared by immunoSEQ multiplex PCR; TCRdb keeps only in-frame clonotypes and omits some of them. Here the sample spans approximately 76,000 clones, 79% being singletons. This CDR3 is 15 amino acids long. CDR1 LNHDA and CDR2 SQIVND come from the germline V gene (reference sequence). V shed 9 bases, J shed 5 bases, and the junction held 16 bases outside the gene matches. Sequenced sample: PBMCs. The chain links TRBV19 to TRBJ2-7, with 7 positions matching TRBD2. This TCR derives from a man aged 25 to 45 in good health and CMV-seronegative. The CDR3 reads CASSRAGGRRNEQYF. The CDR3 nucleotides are TGTGCCAGCTCCCGGGCTGGCGGGAGAAGGAACGAGCAGTACTTC.